This T cell receptor (beta chain) was profiled in a study of blood T cell repertoires in COVID-19 (dated by TCRdb to the early 2020s). For context, the study as a whole: The collaborator samples originated in the United States, Italy and Spain and spanned the acute and convalescent phases of COVID-19. The prospective study material was composed of cDNA or gDNA derived from T cells, B-cell-depleted T cells, or PBMCs. The dataset comprised deeply sampled blood TCRbeta repertoires from subjects exposed to, actively infected with, or recovered from COVID-19. The repertoires were released in a freely available public database intended as a resource for research on the immune response to SARS-CoV-2. The samples were drawn from two sources: the first 160 participants of the ongoing ImmuneRACE study, and approximately 1,300 subjects contributed by 6 global collaborators. The sample metadata nearly always contained a de-identified subject ID, COVID-19 status, age in years and sex. Where available, HLA class I and class II types were taken from metadata supplied by the sample provider and were not determined by assay-based typing. Paper-wide results and their limitations: The quantity of clinical and demographic metadata differed by source and by participant and was supplied without curation.

V is cut back by 3 bases and J by 6 bases, with 8 bases in the junction unmatched. The CDR3 holds 14 amino acids from the cysteine to the phenylalanine. CDR3 DNA only is kept here, 42 bases in frame from base 1. Reading the germline V gene gives CDR1 SQVTM and CDR2 ANQGSEA. As for this clone: Its antigen remains unidentified. It has no much larger one-base neighbor in the sample; base qualities were not kept.

TCRbeta CDR3 regions were amplified from genomic DNA by means of the immunoSEQ Assay, a bias-controlled multiplex PCR. On the study's bioinformatics: The number of nucleated cells in each sample was estimated from the amplification of reference gene primers within the assay. Sequence reads were collapsed and filtered to measure the absolute abundance of every unique TCRbeta CDR3 rearrangement. For each sample, productive Simpson clonality was calculated by taking the square root of Simpson's diversity index across productive rearrangements. TCRdb carries this immuneACCESS record with in-frame sequences only. Its versions omit some clonotypes, under half of them owing to an unresolved V gene in the studies checked, with the rest unexplained. The V and J calls and the clone size are those of that table, but D and trimming were determined from the DNA. Present in this sample are 250,000 to 300,000 clones, roughly 92% of which were seen just once. Of the sample, about 2.2% is held by the ten largest clones.

One collaborating source in Seattle enrolled patients during active infection and followed them longitudinally through the course of disease. The collaborating institutions used their own protocols to collect whole blood in K2EDTA tubes. For TCRbeta analysis, collaborator samples were shipped as frozen whole blood, as isolated PBMCs, or as DNA extracted from either sample type. The sequencing input was peripheral blood. The chain is encoded by TRBV29-1 joined to TRBJ2-1; a stretch of 7 junction bases matches TRBD1. This sequence originates from a woman under 40 with COVID-19, enrolled during active disease. At the DNA level, the sequence is TGCAGCGTTGAGGACAGGTGGGGTGGCAATGAGCAGTTCTTC. Its amino acids are CSVEDRWGGNEQFF.